These 30 T cell receptor beta chains were sequenced from one sample in a study of shared clonotypes between healthy human individuals. Profiling relied on immunoSEQ multiplex PCR, and the TCRdb table lists in-frame clones only, not all of them. The table records 400,000 or so clones, about 96% of them present only once. What was sequenced was memory CD8+ T cells sorted from blood. Described subset: CD45RO+ cells pooled with CCR7-negative TemRA cells. Every receptor here comes from a man in his thirties or forties in good health.

The V call is TRBV5-3, the J call TRBJ2-3, with 9 bases aligning to TRBD1. TRBV5-3 is identified as an open reading frame with a role that is uncertain. This CDR3 has 15 residues. V lost 3 bases, J lost 1 base, and 3 bases stayed unmatched. CDR3 protein: CARSSNRGRTDTQYF. CDR3 DNA: TGTGCCAGAAGCTCTAACAGGGGGCGCACAGATACGCAGTATTTT.

The rearrangement joins TRBV7-9 to TRBJ2-7; D not certain. In germline, CDR1 is SEHNR, CDR2 FQNEAQ (reference sequence). The length of the CDR3 is 13 residues. The germline V and J ends were trimmed by 4 bases and 4 bases, with 11 bases remaining between them. The CDR3: CASSSHFNYEQYF. Written as DNA, the CDR3 is TGTGCCAGCAGCTCACATTTTAATTACGAGCAGTACTTC.

V is TRBV10-3 and J is TRBJ1-1; possible D gene TRBD1, 5 bases. Germline V lookup: CDR1 ENHRY, CDR2 SYGVKD. V shed 3 bases and J shed 4 bases, with 6 bases lying between them. The CDR3 contains 12 residues. The DNA of the CDR3 is TGTGCCATCAGTGATGGGGCCACTGAAGCTTTCTTT. It specifies CAISDGATEAFF.

CDR3 in amino acids: CASSRTSGPTDTQYF. DNA of the CDR3: TGTGCCAGCTCTCGGACTAGCGGACCCACAGATACGCAGTATTTT. This sequence joins TRBV18 and TRBJ2-3; 10 bases are a match to TRBD2. CDR3 length: 15 amino acids. V lost 6 bases to trimming and J lost 2 bases; unmatched junction nucleotides: 5. CDR1 is KGHSH, CDR2 LQKENI, per germline.

The chain combines TRBV11-2 with TRBJ1-6; no clear D gene. Germline CDR1 and CDR2: SGHAT and FQNNGV. The CDR3 loop spans 14 amino acids. V gave up 1 base and J gave up 10 bases, with 11 bases separating them. The CDR3 sequence is CASSLANTRSPLHF. CDR3 coding DNA: TGTGCCAGCAGCTTAGCTAACACCCGATCACCCCTCCACTTT.

In DNA, the CDR3 is TGTGCCAGCAGCCTCCTCGACAGGGCGAACACTGAAGCTTTCTTT. This encodes CASSLLDRANTEAFF. This sequence joins TRBV28 and TRBJ1-1; 7 positions agree with TRBD1. Germline lookup yields CDR1 MDHEN and CDR2 SYDVKM. The ends lost 6 bases at V and 1 base at J; junction bases unmatched: 8. This CDR3 has 15 residues.

The chain couples TRBV4-2 to TRBJ2-2; D unclear. This CDR3 spans 15 amino acids. The germline gives CDR1 LGHNA, CDR2 YNFKEQ. The V end lost 0 bases, the J end lost 5 bases, and 10 bases lay between the germline ends. The CDR3 nucleotides read TGTGCCAGCAGCCAAGATTTGGTAGCTACCGGGGAGCTGTTTTTT. Protein: CASSQDLVATGELFF.

The chain couples TRBV6-5 to TRBJ2-3, with 13 bases aligning to TRBD2. The CDR3 runs to 15 residues. J gave up 4 bases and V 2 bases, and 0 bases lay outside the gene matches. Germline CDR1 is MNHEY and CDR2 is SVGAGI. CDR3 sequence reads: CASSYGTSGADTQYF. CDR3 nucleotide sequence: TGTGCCAGCAGTTACGGGACTAGCGGGGCAGATACGCAGTATTTT.

The gene calls are TRBV13 and TRBJ2-3; D gene unclear. This CDR3 is built from 17 residues. CDR1 PRHDT and CDR2 FYEKMQ come from the germline V gene (reference sequence). Trimming removed 6 bases from V and 0 bases from J, with 19 bases in between. The CDR3 DNA sequence: TGTGCCAGCAGTGACTCCAGCTGGGGTACTAGCACAGATACGCAGTATTTT. This translates into CASSDSSWGTSTDTQYF.

The chain combines TRBV9 with TRBJ2-7; 11 bases align to TRBD2. This CDR3 has 14 residues. Germline V lookup: CDR1 SGDLS, CDR2 YYNGEE. The J segment lost 3 bases and the V segment lost 3 bases, leaving 2 bases of the junction unmatched. CDR3 DNA sequence: TGTGCCAGCAGCGGGGGGACTAGCGGCTACGAGCAGTACTTC. Its protein product is CASSGGTSGYEQYF.

V gene TRBV6-4 combines with J gene TRBJ1-1; 9 positions match TRBD1. The junction had 12 bases not matched to a gene; V was cut back by 6 bases and J by 1 base. The CDR3 loop spans 17 amino acids. Germline assignment: CDR1 MRHNA and CDR2 SNTAGT. This CDR3 reads CASSSLGTGSPNTEAFF. The CDR3 nucleotides read TGTGCCAGCAGCTCCCTCGGGACAGGGTCCCCGAACACTGAAGCTTTCTTT.

V is TRBV6-5 and J is TRBJ1-3; a possible D gene is TRBD1 (5 bases). Germline values: CDR1 MNHEY, CDR2 SVGAGI. Deletions cut 0 bases from V and 2 bases from J, with 8 bases between. The CDR3 extends over 15 amino acids. The CDR3 DNA sequence: TGTGCCAGCAGTTACTCGGGCAGGGCTGGAAACACCATATATTTT. Its protein product is CASSYSGRAGNTIYF.

To note about this clone: The same CDR3 can be traced to other DNA sequences in this sample. CDR3: CASSQGLAGGTDTQYF. The CDR3, as DNA: TGCGCCAGCAGCCAAGGACTAGCGGGAGGCACAGATACGCAGTATTTT. The chain uses TRBV4-1 and TRBJ2-3, with 12 nucleotides matching TRBD2. Losses at the gene ends were 1 base for V and 1 base for J; bases not matched to a gene: 0. The CDR3 contains 16 residues. The germline V gene has CDR1 MGHRA and CDR2 YSYEKL.

The V call is TRBV9, the J call TRBJ1-2; TRBD1 might be the D (5 bases). The V gene lost 0 bases and the J gene lost 2 bases, with 11 bases spanning the gap. CDR1 and CDR2 from the germline V gene are SGDLS and YYNGEE. The CDR3 extends over 15 amino acids. CDR3 residues: CASSVEAGINYGYTF. The CDR3 DNA reads TGTGCCAGCAGCGTAGAAGCAGGGATCAACTATGGCTACACCTTC.

V and J are TRBV5-1 and TRBJ2-1, with no clear D. Trimming stripped 0 bases from V and 7 bases from J, with 14 bases between. CDR3 length equals 15 residues. Germline V gives CDR1 SGHRS, CDR2 YFSETQ. CDR3 nucleotides: TGCGCCAGCAGCTTGGCAGCGCACCCCGGGAATGAGCAGTTCTTC. This codes for CASSLAAHPGNEQFF.

The chain carries TRBV5-8 and TRBJ2-7; the D is unclear. V was cut by 2 bases and J by 9 bases, with 9 bases left in between. The CDR3 covers 11 residues. Looked up from germline, CDR1 is SGHTS and CDR2 is YDEGEE. CDR3 bases: TGTGCCAGCAGCTTTTCGCCAACGCAGTACTTC. Its translation: CASSFSPTQYF.

CDR3 residues: CASGTGEAFF. CDR3 in DNA: TGTGCCAGCGGTACAGGGGAAGCTTTCTTT. The chain links TRBV6-5 to TRBJ1-1; weak D call: TRBD1 (6 bases). CDR1 and CDR2 (germline): MNHEY, SVGAGI. Trimming took 8 bases from V and 8 from J, leaving 9 bases between them. This CDR3 is built from 10 residues.

This chain uses TRBV5-1 with TRBJ2-7; TRBD1 matches 7 bases. The trim removed 4 bases at V and 2 bases at J, leaving 9 bases unmatched. The CDR3 consists of 15 residues. In germline, CDR1 is SGHRS, CDR2 YFSETQ. The CDR3 here is CASSPRTGGPYEQYF. In DNA, the CDR3 is TGCGCCAGCAGCCCACGGACAGGTGGACCCTACGAGCAGTACTTC.

This clone was observed a few times. V is TRBV5-4 and J is TRBJ2-5, with a weak D call TRBD1 (5 bases). Trimming took off 4 bases at V and 5 bases at J, with 12 bases between the two ends. The CDR3 spans 13 residues. The germline V gene encodes CDR1 SGHNT and CDR2 YYREEE (reference sequence). In DNA, the CDR3 is TGTGCCAGCAGCCCGCAGGGTCGGGAGACCCAGTACTTC. Amino acids: CASSPQGRETQYF.

The chain joins TRBV28 to TRBJ1-1, with D perhaps TRBD1 (5 bases). Germline lookup yields CDR1 MDHEN and CDR2 SYDVKM. Trimming took off 6 bases at V and 1 base at J, with 21 bases between the two ends. The CDR3 sequence is 17 residues long. Here the CDR3 reads CASSIEQTQEWNTEAFF. CDR3 DNA: TGTGCCAGCAGCATCGAGCAGACACAGGAGTGGAACACTGAAGCTTTCTTT.

The chain employs TRBV19 and TRBJ2-3; D ambiguous. Germline CDR1 LNHDA, CDR2 SQIVND (reference sequence). CDR3 size: 11 residues. V gave up 4 bases and J gave up 6 bases, with 5 bases separating them. CDR3 bases: TGTGCCAGTAGTACGGGTGATACGCAGTATTTT. Its translation is CASSTGDTQYF.

J is TRBJ1-2 and V is TRBV4-2; 7 bases fit TRBD1. J lost 4 bases, V lost 2 bases, and 7 bases had no gene match. The germline V gene encodes CDR1 LGHNA and CDR2 YNFKEQ. This CDR3 is built from 15 residues. This chain's CDR3 is CASSQRTGLSYGYTF. The CDR3, as DNA: TGTGCCAGCAGCCAAAGGACAGGTTTGAGCTATGGCTACACCTTC.

This clone was seen just once. V and J are TRBV27 and TRBJ2-1, with 10 bases matching TRBD2. The V gene's germline CDR1 is MNHEY and CDR2 SMNVEV (reference sequence). V lost 3 bases to trimming and J lost 8 bases; unmatched junction nucleotides: 7. The CDR3 is 15 residues long. CDR3 residues: CASSLWLAGDHEQFF. The CDR3 DNA reads TGTGCCAGCAGTTTGTGGCTAGCGGGAGATCATGAGCAGTTCTTC.

This chain uses TRBV7-2 with TRBJ2-6; TRBD1 aligns across 10 bases. The V gene end was trimmed by 2 bases and the J gene end by 4 bases; junction bases not matched to a gene: 8. CDR3 length: 18 residues. Germline CDR1 is SGHTA and CDR2 is FQGNSA. CDR3 bases: TGTGCCAGCAGCTTAACTCTTGGACAGGGGGAAGGGGCCAACGTCCTGACTTTC. Translating gives CASSLTLGQGEGANVLTF.

J is TRBJ2-3 and V is TRBV7-9; D gene ambiguous. The V end lost 5 bases, the J end lost 6 bases, and 12 bases lay between the germline ends. Per germline, CDR1 SEHNR and CDR2 FQNEAQ (reference sequence). The CDR3 has 13 residues. In nucleotides, the CDR3 is TGTGCCAGCAGCCCACTGGGCCGGGATACGCAGTATTTT. Encoded protein: CASSPLGRDTQYF. The entire variable domain, with the rest obtained from reference TRBV7-9 and TRBJ2-3, is as follows: DTGVSQNPRHKITKRGQNVTFRCDPISEHNRLYWYRQTLGQGPEFLTYFQNEAQLEKSRLLSDRFSAERPKGSFSTLEIQRTEQGDSAMYLCASSPLGRDTQYFGPGTRLTVL.

This clone was seen only once. The rearrangement joins TRBV7-8 to TRBJ2-7; 8 bases map to TRBD1. Germline V gene lookup returns CDR1 SGHVS and CDR2 FQNEAQ. This CDR3 is built from 14 residues. J gave up 1 base and V 3 bases, and 2 bases lay outside the gene matches. In DNA form, the CDR3 reads TGTGCCAGCAGCTTCGGGACAGGATCCTACGAGCAGTACTTC. Translated, it gives CASSFGTGSYEQYF.

The V gene is TRBV18, the J gene TRBJ1-5; D is unresolved. Germline CDR1 is KGHSH and CDR2 is LQKENI. The CDR3 has 13 residues. V lost 3 bases, J lost 5 bases, and 8 bases lay in between. CDR3 bases: TGTGCCAGCTCACCCCAGGTACATCAGCCCCAGCATTTT. This sequence encodes CASSPQVHQPQHF.

The chain's CDR3 is CASSPREDTIYF. CDR3 coding DNA: TGTGCCAGCTCACCCAGGGAGGACACCATATATTTT. The chain couples TRBV18 to TRBJ1-3; D possibly corresponds to TRBD1 (5 bases). Germline lookup yields CDR1 KGHSH and CDR2 LQKENI. This CDR3 region has 12 residues. Trimming stripped 3 bases from V and 8 bases from J, with 8 bases between.

The V and J genes are TRBV2 and TRBJ1-5, with D possibly matching TRBD1 (5 bases). The germline gives CDR1 SNHLY, CDR2 FYNNEI. V lost 5 bases and J 6 bases, leaving 14 bases between the germline ends. The CDR3 runs 14 residues. CDR3 region: CASSPTDPFQPQHF. The CDR3 coding sequence is TGTGCCAGCAGTCCGACAGATCCTTTTCAGCCCCAGCATTTT.

The chain couples TRBV6-6 to TRBJ1-4, with D uncertain. Between the trimmed V and J ends, which lost 2 bases and 7 bases, there was a span of 11 bases. In germline, CDR1 is MNHNY, CDR2 SVGAGI (reference sequence). The CDR3 extends over 14 amino acids. The CDR3 loop reads CASSYAQESEKLFF. In nucleotides, the CDR3 is TGTGCCAGCAGTTACGCCCAGGAGAGTGAAAAACTGTTTTTT.